The entry that follows covers one T cell receptor (beta chain) sequence. Its antigen is still unknown. The data were taken from a study of radiation and T cells in renal cell carcinoma. CDR3 length: 12 amino acids. From germline, CDR1 is MNHEY and CDR2 SMNVEV (reference sequence). V trimming: 6 bases; J trimming: 8 bases; junction bases outside the gene matches: 6. The time point was: baseline pretreatment blood. Treatment specified: 15 Gy SBRT to primary tumor, nephrectomy 4 weeks later. Radiation-treated patients gave blood at baseline, week 2 and week 4. The tumor was a clear cell renal cell carcinoma. General study results and limits: From baseline, blood top tumor clonotypes peaked at 2 weeks post-radiation. Pretreatment tumor biopsies were lacking, so baseline clonotypes are unknown.

Clones were sequenced by immunoSEQ multiplex PCR, and TCRdb holds only the in-frame ones, with some missing. The sample records some 150,000 clones, less than 90% being singletons. The source material was blood, sampled from a patient whose treatment included radiotherapy and nephrectomy. The genes are TRBV27 and TRBJ1-2; 7 positions agree with TRBD1. The source is a woman in her 50s with renal cell carcinoma. The CDR3 loop is CASREGGGGYTF. CDR3 DNA sequence: TGTGCCAGCAGAGAAGGGGGCGGGGGCTACACCTTC.